This T cell receptor beta chain was found in a study of shared clonotypes between healthy human individuals. In the study overall: Three men and a couple of women, aged 18 to 49, were donors. Study-level results: Depth was large, yet rarefaction showed that sorted-subset sequencing was incomplete.

The assay was carried out at the deep level. TCRdb keeps only in-frame clones here, not all; method: immunoSEQ multiplex PCR. Of about 1,800,000 clones in the sample, approximately 94% were seen once. CD8 cells classed as naive were CD45RO-negative and positively selected for CCR7, excluding terminally differentiated effector memory CD45RA+ cells. Healthy and HIV-negative, the adult donors had no recent acute infections or vaccinations. This CDR3 has 17 amino acids. Germline-derived CDR1 and CDR2 are SNHLY and FYNNEI. V was shortened by 3 bases and J by 4 bases, with 21 bases between the two germline ends. In its sample, this clone was seen once. Its specificity is unknown.

Sequencing was done on a sample of naive CD8+ T cells sorted from blood. This rearrangement joins TRBV2 to TRBJ1-2; maybe TRBD1 (6 bases). This TCR came from a man aged 18 to 35 in good health. The CDR3 DNA reads TGTGCCAGCAGTGAGGTCCGGACAGTCCACGTCCTCTATGGCTACACCTTC. Translation gives CASSEVRTVHVLYGYTF.